The T cell receptor beta chain described here comes from a study of shared clonotypes between healthy human individuals. Sequencing used immunoSEQ multiplex PCR; TCRdb keeps in-frame clones, though not all of them. Seen here are 600,000 to 700,000 clones, roughly 72% observed once, and the top ten hold 1.5% to 2%. The germline CDR1 and CDR2 sequences are MNHEY and SMNVEV (reference sequence). V was shortened by 5 bases and J by 0 bases, with 17 bases between the two germline ends. The CDR3 length is 16 residues. This receptor was obtained from a woman in her twenties or thirties in good health. The sample taken for sequencing was memory CD4+ T cells sorted from blood. Subset noted: CD45RA-negative fraction. The chain is built from TRBV27 and TRBJ2-7; D tentatively fits TRBD1 or TRBD2 (5 bases each). The CDR3 protein is CASSADRDRHSYEQYF. The CDR3 bases are TGTGCCAGCAGTGCTGACCGGGACCGGCACTCCTACGAGCAGTACTTC.